Shown below are 13 T cell receptor beta chains from a single sample sequenced in a study of Ad26.COV2.S vaccination and SARS-CoV-2 variants. Method: immunoSEQ multiplex PCR; TCRdb's copy keeps in-frame clones and lacks some. This sample yields around 300,000 clones, of which roughly 90% are seen a single time; 6.4% belongs to the top ten. Described treatment: around 19 received Ad26.COV2.S at low or high dose, single or two shots; about five received placebo; per-sample allocation not given. Sampling was done on day 63 after the first vaccine or placebo injection. The source material was peripheral blood, sampled in a trial of Ad26.COV2.S vaccine versus placebo. The receptors were gathered from a person between 18 and 65 years old who received the Ad26.COV2.S COVID-19 vaccine or a placebo.

CDR3 loop: CASSLVGTGNTEAFF. DNA of the CDR3: TGTGCCAGCAGCTTAGTGGGGACGGGGAACACTGAAGCTTTCTTT. J is TRBJ1-1 and V is TRBV7-9; D is possibly TRBD1 (5 bases). Trimming shortened V by 1 base and J by 1 base, and 10 bases separated the two germline ends. The V gene's germline CDR1 is SEHNR and CDR2 FQNEAQ (reference sequence). The CDR3 consists of 15 residues.

This clone has more than one count but fewer than ten. The chain is built from TRBV7-9 and TRBJ2-7, with D perhaps matching TRBD1 (6 bases). This CDR3 region has 12 residues. Germline assignment: CDR1 SEHNR and CDR2 FQNEAQ (reference sequence). With 1 base removed from V and 13 bases from J, the gap between germline ends came to 14 bases. The CDR3 reads CASSLGDTREYF. For the CDR3, the DNA is TGTGCCAGCAGCTTAGGGGACACCAGGGAATACTTC. Supplemented by reference TRBV7-9 and TRBJ2-7, the full variable domain reads DTGVSQNPRHKITKRGQNVTFRCDPISEHNRLYWYRQTLGQGPEFLTYFQNEAQLEKSRLLSDRFSAERPKGSFSTLEIQRTEQGDSAMYLCASSLGDTREYFGPGTRLTVT.

Comments on this clone: The junction departs from germline at one end; a sequencing error may be responsible. The chain is built from TRBV7-2 and TRBJ2-1; maybe TRBD2 (6 bases). CDR1 and CDR2 from the germline V gene are SGHTA and FQGNSA. The CDR3 sequence is 11 residues long. CDR3 residues: CASTLAVEQFF. The CDR3 bases are TGTGCCAGCACCTTAGCGGTTGAGCAGTTCTTC.

This clone was found a few times. The gene calls are TRBV5-1 and TRBJ2-2; no reliable D call. Trimming took off 5 bases at V and 5 bases at J, with 7 bases between the two ends. Per germline, CDR1 SGHRS and CDR2 YFSETQ. The CDR3 is made up of 12 amino acids. CDR3 in DNA: TGCGCCAGCAGTTGGTCGACCGGGGAGCTGTTTTTT. It specifies CASSWSTGELFF.

This clone has just one count. The chain recombines TRBV13 with TRBJ2-2; D not resolved. Looked up from germline, CDR1 is PRHDT and CDR2 is FYEKMQ (reference sequence). V lost 0 bases and J lost 0, with 11 bases in between. CDR3 length: 17 residues. CDR3 protein: CASSLGHPGTNTGELFF. For the CDR3, the DNA is TGTGCCAGCAGCTTAGGCCATCCGGGTACGAACACCGGGGAGCTGTTTTTT.

The chain is built from TRBV27 and TRBJ1-6; D is unclear. This CDR3 comprises 13 residues. Germline V gene data show CDR1 as MNHEY and CDR2 as SMNVEV (reference sequence). V lost 6 bases to trimming and J lost 9 bases, with 12 bases between them. The CDR3 DNA reads TGTGCCAGCAGGGCCAGAAGTAGTTCACCCCTCCACTTT. It specifies CASRARSSSPLHF.

The CDR3 sequence is CASSLGRIGGNEQFF. CDR3 bases: TGTGCCAGCAGCCTGGGGCGAATAGGGGGGAATGAGCAGTTCTTC. The chain is built from TRBV5-6 and TRBJ2-1, with D perhaps being TRBD1 or TRBD2 (6 bases each). The CDR3 sequence is 15 residues long. Germline-derived CDR1 and CDR2 are SGHDT and YYEEEE. Trimming left V 4 bases short and J 7 bases short, with 18 bases between.

The genes are TRBV21-1 and TRBJ2-2. TRBV21-1 is given as a pseudogene. The CDR3 is made up of 21 amino acids. CDR3 sequence: CASSNFSRIGTRDSNTGELFF. The CDR3, as DNA: TGTGCCAGCAGCAATTTTTCGAGAATAGGGACGCGCGACTCGAACACCGGGGAGCTGTTTTTT.

This clone was picked up one time. CDR3 protein: CASSLGQGASGYTF. CDR3 nucleotide sequence: TGTGCCAGCAGTCTCGGACAGGGGGCGTCTGGCTACACCTTC. The V gene is TRBV7-2, the J gene TRBJ1-2, with TRBD1 identical over 11 bases. CDR3 length: 14 residues. V lost 6 bases and J lost 7; bases outside the gene matches: 7. Germline V gene lookup returns CDR1 SGHTA and CDR2 FQGNSA.

This sequence joins TRBV30 and TRBJ2-2; no definite D call. CDR3 length: 15 amino acids. Germline V gives CDR1 GTSNPN, CDR2 SVGIG (reference sequence). Between the trimmed V and J ends, which lost 0 bases and 3 bases, there was a span of 11 bases. CDR3 DNA sequence: TGTGCCTGGAGTGTGGGTGGGGTCGACACCGGGGAGCTGTTTTTT. It codes for CAWSVGGVDTGELFF.

The V gene is TRBV6-5, the J gene TRBJ2-1; a possible D gene is TRBD1 (5 bases). Germline CDR1 and CDR2: MNHEY and SVGAGI. CDR3 length equals 15 residues. The germline V and J ends were trimmed by 2 bases and 10 bases, with 18 bases remaining between them. The CDR3: CASSYQGLSVKEQFF. The CDR3 nucleotides are TGTGCCAGCAGTTACCAGGGCCTCTCCGTTAAGGAGCAGTTCTTC.

This sequence joins TRBV15 and TRBJ2-7, with D possibly being TRBD1 (7 bases). Per the germline V gene, CDR1 is LNHNV and CDR2 is YYDKDF (reference sequence). The CDR3 covers 14 residues. The germline V and J ends were trimmed by 0 bases and 3 bases, with 9 bases remaining between them. CDR3: CATSRDQGGYEQYF. The DNA of the CDR3 is TGTGCCACCAGCAGAGACCAGGGGGGCTACGAGCAGTACTTC.

V is TRBV5-6 and J is TRBJ1-2; D might be TRBD1 (5 bases). With 4 bases removed from V and 0 bases from J, the gap between germline ends came to 16 bases. CDR1 SGHDT and CDR2 YYEEEE come from the germline V gene. This CDR3 has 16 amino acids. CDR3 amino acids: CASSPRTGPTNYGYTF. DNA of the CDR3: TGTGCCAGCAGCCCGCGAACAGGCCCCACTAACTATGGCTACACCTTC. The variable domain in full, with the rest retrieved from reference TRBV5-6 and TRBJ1-2, is DAGVTQSPTHLIKTRGQQVTLRCSPKSGHDTVSWYQQALGQGPQFIFQYYEEEERQRGNFPDRFSGHQFPNYSSELNVNALLLGDSALYLCASSPRTGPTNYGYTFGSGTRLTVV.